This TCR beta chain was sequenced for a study of T cell responses to AZD1222 COVID-19 vaccine. General study points: Clonal diversity was possibly underestimated; the donors were predominantly white British and more often female. Reportedly, nearly half the spike-specific TCRs target unmutated variant regions. Spike-wide vaccine-associated CD4 TCRs dominated at 160-218 and 743-854.

Profiling relied on immunoSEQ multiplex PCR, and the TCRdb table lists in-frame clones only, not all of them. The sample lists tens of thousands of clones, roughly 85% occurring once. The CDR3 spans 15 residues. V gave up 5 bases and J gave up 1 base, with 14 bases separating them. Germline CDR1 is SGHAT and CDR2 is FQNNGV. This clone was recorded only once. Its specificity is not known. The chain links TRBV11-2 to TRBJ1-1, with D possibly matching TRBD1 (5 bases). The sequenced sample was peripheral blood, obtained 28 days after the second AZD1222 dose. The receptor's source is an adult who received the AZD1222 COVID-19 vaccine. CDR3 loop: CASSQGAGGNTEAFF. The CDR3 DNA follows: TGTGCCAGCAGCCAAGGGGCAGGAGGGAACACTGAAGCTTTCTTT.